These 20 T cell receptor beta chains came from one sample sequenced in a study of blood T cell repertoires in COVID-19. Sequenced by immunoSEQ multiplex PCR; TCRdb stores in-frame clones only, minus some. The sample includes around 100,000 clones, almost 90% seen only once; the top ten take about 4.6%. Sample: peripheral blood. Receptors originate from a human donor in a cohort sampled during active COVID-19.

The chain has TRBV4-1 and TRBJ1-4, with D perhaps matching TRBD1 (6 bases). Germline CDR1 and CDR2: MGHRA and YSYEKL. This CDR3 spans 17 amino acids. V lost 4 bases, J lost 3 bases, and 18 bases lay in between. CDR3 amino acids: CASSLLRGGPSNEKLFF. The CDR3 DNA follows: TGCGCCAGCAGCCTCCTGAGGGGGGGCCCATCTAATGAAAAACTGTTTTTT.

The chain has TRBV5-1 and TRBJ1-5; 10 nucleotides match TRBD1. The CDR3 totals 15 residues. Germline trimming cut 4 bases from V and 3 bases from J; bases unmatched to any gene: 4. Germline assignment: CDR1 SGHRS and CDR2 YFSETQ. CDR3 bases: TGCGCCAGCAGCACCGGACAGGGGGTCAATCAGCCCCAGCATTTT. It specifies CASSTGQGVNQPQHF.

V and J are TRBV3-1 (or the pseudogene TRBV3-2) and TRBJ2-7; D might be TRBD2 (6 bases). The CDR3 length is 12 residues. Germline values: CDR1 LGHDT, CDR2 YNNKEL (reference sequence). Trimming took 8 bases from V and 2 from J, leaving 10 bases between them. The CDR3 spells CASAGSTYEQYF. The CDR3 DNA follows: TGTGCCAGCGCGGGATCAACCTACGAGCAGTACTTC.

The rearrangement uses TRBV5-4 and TRBJ2-5, with D possibly matching TRBD2 (5 bases). The CDR3 runs to 13 residues. Germline V gene sequence: CDR1 SGHNT, CDR2 YYREEE (reference sequence). V lost 0 bases to trimming and J lost 8 bases, with 11 bases between them. The CDR3 bases are TGTGCCAGCAGCTTGGGGGCCGGGGAAACCCAGTACTTC. Its protein is CASSLGAGETQYF.

This clone was picked up a small number of times. The V and J genes are TRBV7-9 and TRBJ1-2; possible D gene TRBD1, 6 bases. This CDR3 is built from 15 residues. Trimming stripped 2 bases from V and 1 base from J, with 11 bases between. In germline, CDR1 is SEHNR, CDR2 FQNEAQ (reference sequence). CDR3 protein: CASSLQAGVNYGYTF. The CDR3 nucleotides are TGTGCCAGCAGCTTACAGGCAGGGGTTAACTATGGCTACACCTTC. Based on the CDR3 plus reference TRBV7-9 and TRBJ1-2, the full variable domain is DTGVSQNPRHKITKRGQNVTFRCDPISEHNRLYWYRQTLGQGPEFLTYFQNEAQLEKSRLLSDRFSAERPKGSFSTLEIQRTEQGDSAMYLCASSLQAGVNYGYTFGSGTRLTVV.

The chain employs TRBV10-1 and TRBJ2-7, with 8 nucleotides matching TRBD1. Per germline, CDR1 WNHNN and CDR2 SYGVQD (reference sequence). Germline trimming cut 6 bases from V and 4 bases from J; bases unmatched to any gene: 8. The CDR3 extends over 14 amino acids. This CDR3 reads CASRGRGRGYEQYF. The DNA for the CDR3 is TGCGCCAGCAGGGGCAGGGGGCGCGGTTACGAGCAGTACTTC.

CDR3 loop: CASRVGLAGPQETQYF. In DNA form, the CDR3 reads TGTGCCAGCAGGGTCGGACTAGCGGGACCCCAAGAGACCCAGTACTTC. V gene TRBV7-2 combines with J gene TRBJ2-5; TRBD2 agrees at 12 bases. The J segment lost 1 base and the V segment lost 6 bases, leaving 6 bases of the junction unmatched. The CDR3 totals 16 residues. Germline V CDR1 and CDR2: SGHTA, FQGNSA.

V gene TRBV7-2 combines with J gene TRBJ1-6; D possibly corresponds to TRBD1 (5 bases). CDR3 length: 15 amino acids. CDR1 and CDR2 (germline): SGHTA, FQGNSA. V lost 1 base, J lost 6 bases, and 10 bases lay in between. The CDR3 loop reads CASSLDRGRNSPLHF. The CDR3 DNA is TGTGCCAGCAGCTTAGATAGGGGCCGTAATTCACCCCTCCACTTT.

This chain links TRBV24-1 with TRBJ1-3, with D tentatively TRBD1 (6 bases). The length of the CDR3 is 16 residues. V lost 6 bases and J lost 4, with 18 bases in between. Germline CDR1 KGHDR, CDR2 SFDVKD. This CDR3 reads CATSPPQGHSGNTIYF. The DNA of the CDR3 is TGTGCCACCAGTCCCCCTCAGGGGCATTCGGGAAACACCATATATTTT.

V is TRBV7-2 and J is TRBJ2-7; TRBD2 aligns across 10 bases. The ends lost 4 bases at V and 4 bases at J; junction bases unmatched: 7. There are 15 residues in the CDR3. CDR1 and CDR2 from the germline V gene are SGHTA and FQGNSA. CDR3 residues: CASSSLAGVGYEQYF. In DNA form, the CDR3 reads TGTGCCAGCAGCTCGCTAGCGGGAGTCGGATACGAGCAGTACTTC.

The V call is TRBV27, the J call TRBJ2-1; 7 positions match TRBD2. This CDR3 has 18 amino acids. Germline loops: CDR1 MNHEY, CDR2 SMNVEV (reference sequence). V lost 4 bases to trimming and J lost 0 bases; unmatched junction nucleotides: 12. Here the CDR3 reads CASSWGDGRESSYNEQFF. CDR3 nucleotide sequence: TGTGCCAGCAGTTGGGGGGATGGGCGGGAGAGCTCCTACAATGAGCAGTTCTTC.

This chain joins TRBV30 and TRBJ2-3; TRBD2 aligns across 8 bases. Losses at the gene ends were 3 bases for V and 0 bases for J; bases not matched to a gene: 17. Germline V CDR1 and CDR2: GTSNPN, SVGIG (reference sequence). The CDR3 spans 19 residues. CDR3 loop: CAWRGGAGARLSSTDTQYF. The CDR3 DNA is TGTGCCTGGAGGGGTGGAGCGGGAGCGCGGTTAAGTAGCACAGATACGCAGTATTTT.

CDR3 sequence (DNA): TGTGCCAGCAGCTTATTGTCATCTGGAAACACCATATATTTT. It specifies CASSLLSSGNTIYF. The genes are TRBV7-8 and TRBJ1-3; no clear D gene. CDR3 length: 14 residues. Germline loops: CDR1 SGHVS, CDR2 FQNEAQ. Trimming took 2 bases from V and 1 from J, leaving 6 bases between them.

In DNA form, the CDR3 reads TGTGCCAGCAGTTCGGACAGAGCCTCGGCTGGCTATGGCTACACCTTC. It yields the protein CASSSDRASAGYGYTF. The rearrangement links TRBV28 to TRBJ1-2, with a possible D match to TRBD1 (6 bases). This CDR3 comprises 16 residues. Germline lookup yields CDR1 MDHEN and CDR2 SYDVKM. V lost 4 bases, J lost 4 bases, and 19 bases lay in between.

The V gene is TRBV28, the J gene TRBJ2-2; 11 positions match TRBD2. V was clipped by 6 bases and J by 5 bases; unmatched bases: 11. Germline CDR1 is MDHEN and CDR2 is SYDVKM. CDR3 length equals 17 residues. The CDR3 here is CASSQGASGRHTGELFF. The CDR3 nucleotides read TGTGCCAGCAGCCAAGGGGCTAGCGGGAGGCATACCGGGGAGCTGTTTTTT.

The J gene is TRBJ2-3, the V gene TRBV6-4; D may be TRBD1 (6 bases). This CDR3 contains 16 residues. V shed 0 bases and J shed 2 bases, with 12 bases lying between them. Germline CDR1 and CDR2: MRHNA and SNTAGT. CDR3 nucleotides: TGTGCCAGCAGTGACTCCAGGACAGAAATCACAGATACGCAGTATTTT. Protein product: CASSDSRTEITDTQYF.

The chain links TRBV11-2 to TRBJ2-5; the match to TRBD1 covers 11 bases. Germline lookup yields CDR1 SGHAT and CDR2 FQNNGV. This CDR3 comprises 15 residues. J gave up 5 bases and V 5 bases, and 7 bases lay outside the gene matches. This CDR3 reads CASSQDRGRGETQYF. The DNA for the CDR3 is TGTGCCAGCAGCCAGGACAGGGGGCGAGGGGAGACCCAGTACTTC. The variable domain in full, completed from reference TRBV11-2 and TRBJ2-5, reads EAGVAQSPRYKIIEKRQSVAFWCNPISGHATLYWYQQILGQGPKLLIQFQNNGVVDDSQLPKDRFSAERLKGVDSTLKIQPAKLEDSAVYLCASSQDRGRGETQYFGPGTRLLVL.

The V gene is TRBV11-3, the J gene TRBJ1-3; D is unresolved. Germline V gives CDR1 SGHNT, CDR2 YENEEA. The germline V and J ends were trimmed by 1 base and 0 bases, with 4 bases remaining between them. The CDR3 is made up of 14 amino acids. The CDR3 nucleotides are TGTGCCAGCAGCTTAGGGAGCTCTGGAAACACCATATATTTT. Amino acids: CASSLGSSGNTIYF.

The chain links TRBV9 to TRBJ2-3; the match to TRBD2 covers 13 bases. Germline assignment: CDR1 SGDLS and CDR2 YYNGEE. V was pared by 4 bases and J by 0 bases, with 8 bases of the junction left unmatched. The CDR3 extends over 18 amino acids. CDR3 sequence: CASSLLAGGPSSTDTQYF. CDR3 DNA: TGTGCCAGCAGCCTACTAGCGGGAGGGCCTTCTAGCACAGATACGCAGTATTTT.

The rearrangement uses TRBV6-1 and TRBJ1-5; perhaps TRBD1 as D (5 bases). Germline CDR1 and CDR2: MNHNS and SASEGT. CDR3 size: 14 residues. The V gene lost 0 bases and the J gene lost 3 bases, with 6 bases spanning the gap. The CDR3: CASSEAGPNQPQHF. The CDR3 bases are TGTGCCAGCAGTGAAGCGGGGCCCAATCAGCCCCAGCATTTT.